The next 2 T cell receptor beta chains were all read from a single sample in a study of Graves' ophthalmopathy and Graves' hyperthyroidism. Beta-chain TCR CDR3 regions were amplified from RNA transcripts. HTBI primers primed a first-round RT-PCR, and a second-round multiplex PCR followed. In TCRdb, the multiplex PCR reads were re-called with MiXCR into one record per CDR3 protein. This table has some 370,000 distinct CDR3 sequences, about a sixth appearing once. Material for sequencing was peripheral blood. The receptor set was obtained from an adult woman with stable Graves' hyperthyroidism.

This clonotype occurred many times. The chain employs TRBV7-3 and TRBJ2-2; D is tentatively TRBD1 or TRBD2 (5 bases each). Looked up from germline, CDR1 is SGHTA and CDR2 is FQGTGA. The CDR3 is 14 amino acids. V lost 5 bases to trimming and J lost 6 bases, with 13 bases between them. CDR3 residues: CASSATRGAGELFF. For the CDR3, the DNA is TGTGCCAGCAGCGCTACAAGGGGAGCCGGGGAGCTGTTTTTT.

This clonotype was seen at least ten times. The chain couples TRBV20-1 to TRBJ1-2, with D unresolved. Germline V lookup: CDR1 DFQATT, CDR2 SNEGSKA (reference sequence). V was cut by 6 bases and J by 8 bases, with 7 bases left in between. CDR3 length equals 9 residues. CDR3 sequence (DNA): TGCAGTGCGACCCTCGGCTACACCTTC. This gives the protein CSATLGYTF.